This T cell receptor (beta chain) was identified in a study of T-cell memory formation after mild COVID-19. The overall study: Each donor largely had its own TCR clusters. Study-wide results and limits: Some SARS-CoV-2-responding clones were already detected in memory before infection. Contracting clones, day 15 to 85, had balanced CD4/CD8, and later expanders favored CD4+.

About this clonotype: Its antigen is not identified.

The TCR alpha and TCR beta cDNA libraries, bearing sample barcodes and UMIs, were generated by 5'RACE using constant-segment primers. TCRdb itself ran the 5' RACE reads through MiXCR, one entry per CDR3 protein. Of 40,000 to 55,000 distinct CDR3 sequences listed, roughly 12% are singletons. The sequencing sample was made of PBMCs or a T cell subset sorted from them (not recorded which). This clonotype was sampled from a man aged 18 to 29 who had mild COVID-19 (a few samples of this study predate the infection). Cell type and time point are not known.

CDR3 sequence reads: CASHRDSLGTDTQYF. The CDR3, as DNA: TGTGCCAGCCATCGAGACTCTCTAGGGACAGATACGCAGTATTTT. This chain uses TRBV2 with TRBJ2-3; D uncertain. The CDR3 length is 15 residues. V shed 8 bases and J shed 3 bases, with 18 bases lying between them. From germline, CDR1 is SNHLY and CDR2 FYNNEI.